Each of the 9 T cell receptor beta chains below was sequenced from the same sample in a study of control samples from healthy donors and cancer patients (dated by TCRdb to 2018 to 2021). The library was generated by the immunoSEQ multiplex PCR assay. Here the immuneACCESS table is served through TCRdb, limited to in-frame sequences with V and J called. Missing clones are a known gap in these copies; in checked studies unresolved V genes cover under half, and the rest lacks a known reason. Recorded for this sample are 95,000 to 110,000 clones; around 89% of them occurred a single time. About a fifth of the sample comes from the top ten. Sequenced: PBMCs. These receptors were obtained from a man in his 60s with lung cancer.

The chain carries TRBV10-3 and TRBJ1-5, with a weak D call TRBD1 (6 bases). CDR1 and CDR2 from the germline V gene are ENHRY and SYGVKD. V was pared by 8 bases and J by 3 bases, with 20 bases between. This CDR3 comprises 16 residues. Written as DNA, the CDR3 is TGTGCCATCCTAACAGGGTACGAGATAGCCAATCAGCCCCAGCATTTT. It codes for CAILTGYEIANQPQHF.

V usage is TRBV9 and J usage is TRBJ1-2, with 7 positions matching TRBD1. The V segment lost 4 bases and the J segment 3 bases; nucleotides outside the gene matches: 9. The germline V gene has CDR1 SGDLS and CDR2 YYNGEE. The CDR3 runs to 15 residues. The DNA for the CDR3 is TGTGCCAGCAGCCAGACAGGGATGAGAGACTATGGCTACACCTTC. Protein product: CASSQTGMRDYGYTF.

The sample holds one count of this clone. This rearrangement joins TRBV20-1 to TRBJ1-1; the D is unclear. Trimming cost V 0 bases and J 10 bases, with 9 bases left between them. CDR1 and CDR2 from the germline V gene are DFQATT and SNEGSKA (reference sequence). There are 11 residues in the CDR3. The CDR3 DNA reads TGCAGTGCTAGAGATGGGAGGGCAGCTTTCTTT. Amino acid sequence: CSARDGRAAFF.

This chain links TRBV5-1 with TRBJ2-3; 9 bases map to TRBD1. The CDR3 has 15 amino acids. V lost 4 bases to trimming and J lost 6 bases; unmatched junction nucleotides: 9. Per the germline V gene, CDR1 is SGHRS and CDR2 is YFSETQ. The CDR3 protein is CASSDGTGFGDTQYF. Here the CDR3 DNA reads TGCGCCAGCAGCGACGGGACAGGGTTTGGGGATACGCAGTATTTT.

This clone has only one observation. This chain uses TRBV9 with TRBJ2-5; a possible D gene is TRBD2 (5 bases). CDR3 length: 15 residues. Germline V gene data show CDR1 as SGDLS and CDR2 as YYNGEE. Trimming pared 0 bases from V and 3 bases from J, leaving 12 bases between. The CDR3 here is CASSVEFRREETQYF. Here the CDR3 DNA reads TGTGCCAGCAGCGTAGAGTTCAGGCGGGAAGAGACCCAGTACTTC.

This clone showed up just once. The chain joins TRBV2 to TRBJ2-3, with 7 positions matching TRBD2. This CDR3 region has 12 residues. The J segment lost 3 bases and the V segment lost 10 bases, leaving 4 bases of the junction unmatched. From germline, CDR1 is SNHLY and CDR2 FYNNEI. The CDR3 protein is CATSGGTDTQYF. The CDR3 region has the DNA TGTGCCACTTCGGGGGGTACAGATACGCAGTATTTT.

The J gene is TRBJ2-1, the V gene TRBV5-1, with 10 bases identical to TRBD2. V was pared by 3 bases and J by 6 bases, with 9 bases of the junction left unmatched. The CDR3 length is 16 residues. The germline CDR1 and CDR2 sequences are SGHRS and YFSETQ. CDR3 DNA: TGCGCCAGCAGCTCGGATCTAGCGGGGGCCGTCAATGAGCAGTTCTTC. As protein: CASSSDLAGAVNEQFF.

This clone has just a few counts. The chain recombines TRBV7-9 with TRBJ1-5, with D unclear. CDR3 length: 14 residues. CDR1 SEHNR and CDR2 FQNEAQ come from the germline V gene (reference sequence). V was clipped by 5 bases and J by 6 bases, with 14 bases between them. This chain's CDR3 is CASSPVGPRQPQHF. DNA of the CDR3: TGTGCCAGCAGCCCCGTCGGGCCCCGTCAGCCCCAGCATTTT.

The J gene is TRBJ1-5, the V gene TRBV7-2, with a weak D call TRBD1 (6 bases). Trimming removed 1 base at V and 4 bases at J, with 17 bases between. Germline V gives CDR1 SGHTA, CDR2 FQGNSA. CDR3 length: 17 residues. CDR3 sequence reads: CASSLGQGHYTNQPQHF. The CDR3 DNA follows: TGTGCCAGCAGCTTAGGGCAGGGACATTACACAAATCAGCCCCAGCATTTT.